One sample yielded the 18 T cell receptor beta chains listed below, sequenced in a study of T cell responses to AZD1222 COVID-19 vaccine. Assay: immunoSEQ multiplex PCR; the TCRdb copy retains only in-frame clones and omits some. The sample contains 180,000 or so clones, more than 75% of which appear only once. This sample comprised peripheral blood, obtained 28 days after the second AZD1222 dose. The source is an adult who received the AZD1222 COVID-19 vaccine.

The rearrangement uses TRBV28 and TRBJ2-1, with D maybe TRBD1 (6 bases). There are 12 residues in the CDR3. The ends were cut back, 8 bases at V and 6 bases at J, with 11 bases in the middle. In germline, CDR1 is MDHEN, CDR2 SYDVKM. CDR3 residues: CASLSQGNEQFF. Written as DNA, the CDR3 is TGTGCCAGCCTTTCACAGGGCAATGAGCAGTTCTTC.

This chain connects TRBV6-5 to TRBJ1-1; 8 bases line up with TRBD1. The V gene's germline CDR1 is MNHEY and CDR2 SVGAGI. Trimming removed 8 bases from V and 3 bases from J; junction bases left unmatched: 5. The CDR3 contains 13 residues. The CDR3 here is CASRDRIDTEAFF. The CDR3 DNA reads as TGTGCCAGCCGGGACAGGATCGACACTGAAGCTTTCTTT.

The rearrangement joins TRBV30 to TRBJ1-1; D is unresolved. Trimming removed 1 base from V and 6 bases from J, with 18 bases in between. Germline V CDR1 and CDR2: GTSNPN, SVGIG (reference sequence). This CDR3 has 15 amino acids. The CDR3 is CAWSGPLRRKAEAFF. In DNA, the CDR3 is TGTGCCTGGAGTGGGCCGCTACGGAGAAAGGCTGAAGCTTTCTTT.

This rearrangement joins TRBV6-5 to TRBJ2-7; 8 nucleotides align to TRBD1. V gave up 7 bases and J gave up 5 bases; unmatched junction bases: 10. In germline, CDR1 is MNHEY, CDR2 SVGAGI. The CDR3 sequence is 14 residues long. The CDR3 protein is CASTRVRTGHEQYF. The CDR3 coding sequence is TGTGCCAGCACTCGGGTCCGGACAGGGCACGAGCAGTACTTC.

The genes are TRBV6-5 and TRBJ2-7, with 8 bases aligning to TRBD1. Germline V lookup: CDR1 MNHEY, CDR2 SVGAGI. CDR3 length equals 13 residues. V was clipped by 5 bases and J by 5 bases; unmatched bases: 5. This CDR3 is CASSPTGVNEQYF. In DNA, the CDR3 is TGTGCCAGCAGTCCGACAGGGGTCAACGAGCAGTACTTC.

The rearrangement uses TRBV7-9 and TRBJ1-1; 7 bases are shared with TRBD1. This CDR3 is 15 amino acids long. Unmatched junction bases numbered 7, after V lost 5 bases and J lost 1 base. Germline V gene sequence: CDR1 SEHNR, CDR2 FQNEAQ (reference sequence). CDR3 sequence: CASSLHGQANTEAFF. The CDR3 DNA follows: TGTGCCAGCAGCCTCCACGGACAGGCGAACACTGAAGCTTTCTTT.

The chain combines TRBV7-2 with TRBJ2-5; D remains ambiguous. Germline V CDR1 and CDR2: SGHTA, FQGNSA. V lost 4 bases, J lost 2 bases, and 11 bases lay in between. CDR3 length: 14 amino acids. The CDR3 region has the DNA TGTGCCAGCAGCTCCCGGGCGGTTCAAGAGACCCAGTACTTC. Protein product: CASSSRAVQETQYF.

The chain uses TRBV11-3 and TRBJ2-1; 13 positions match TRBD2. With 1 base clipped from V and 8 bases from J, the junction kept 11 bases outside the gene matches. The CDR3 is made up of 18 amino acids. Germline V gene lookup returns CDR1 SGHNT and CDR2 YENEEA. The chain's CDR3 is CASSLGVGLAGRVDEQFF. The CDR3 nucleotides are TGTGCCAGCAGCTTAGGGGTGGGACTAGCGGGAAGGGTTGATGAGCAGTTCTTC.

CDR3 in DNA: TGTGCCAGCAGGTCCGGGCAATCAGACAATGAGCAGTTCTTC. Residues: CASRSGQSDNEQFF. This chain uses TRBV6-5 with TRBJ2-1; D is uncertain. The germline V gene has CDR1 MNHEY and CDR2 SVGAGI. The CDR3 covers 14 residues. Trimming took off 6 bases at V and 5 bases at J, with 14 bases between the two ends.

The chain links TRBV6-4 to TRBJ2-6; D may correspond to TRBD1 or TRBD2 (7 bases each). CDR1 is MRHNA and CDR2 is SNTAGT in the germline V gene. The CDR3 has 17 amino acids. V was shortened by 3 bases and J by 0 bases, with 12 bases between the two germline ends. The CDR3 is CASSESGGDSGANVLTF. The CDR3, as DNA: TGTGCCAGCAGTGAATCAGGGGGGGACTCTGGGGCCAACGTCCTGACTTTC.

V and J are TRBV3-1 (or the pseudogene TRBV3-2) and TRBJ2-1; D ambiguous. Trimming took 3 bases from V and 4 from J, leaving 10 bases between them. Germline CDR1 LGHDT, CDR2 YNNKEL (reference sequence). The CDR3 covers 14 residues. CDR3 amino acids: CASSHSPRYNEQFF. The CDR3 DNA reads TGTGCCAGCAGCCATTCCCCCAGATACAATGAGCAGTTCTTC.

The rearrangement uses TRBV9 and TRBJ2-1; maybe TRBD2 (5 bases). CDR1 is SGDLS, CDR2 YYNGEE, per germline. The CDR3 has 15 amino acids. Trimming removed 4 bases at V and 2 bases at J, with 13 bases between. The CDR3 reads CASSFDLAAYNEQFF. CDR3 DNA sequence: TGTGCCAGCAGCTTTGACCTAGCAGCCTACAATGAGCAGTTCTTC.

This chain links TRBV7-2 with TRBJ2-1, with 10 positions matching TRBD2. V was pared by 1 base and J by 0 bases, with 3 bases of the junction left unmatched. The CDR3 runs 17 residues. Germline CDR1 SGHTA, CDR2 FQGNSA. The CDR3 reads CASSLVLAGASYNEQFF. CDR3 coding DNA: TGTGCCAGCAGCTTAGTTCTAGCGGGAGCCTCCTACAATGAGCAGTTCTTC.

The rearrangement links TRBV28 to TRBJ1-2, with D perhaps matching TRBD1 (5 bases). The CDR3 runs to 14 residues. Germline V gives CDR1 MDHEN, CDR2 SYDVKM. V dropped 6 bases and J dropped 4 bases, with 15 bases sitting between them. The chain's CDR3 is CASRQGTSAYGYTF. The CDR3 bases are TGTGCCAGCAGGCAGGGCACATCCGCCTATGGCTACACCTTC.

This chain links TRBV4-2 with TRBJ1-5; D is possibly TRBD1 (5 bases). This CDR3 spans 16 amino acids. CDR1 and CDR2 from the germline V gene are LGHNA and YNFKEQ. Trimming took off 4 bases at V and 2 bases at J, with 15 bases between the two ends. Here the CDR3 reads CASSLSAGGGNQPQHF. CDR3 DNA: TGTGCCAGCAGCCTATCCGCGGGAGGGGGCAATCAGCCCCAGCATTTT.

This clone showed up just once. The chain employs TRBV7-9 and TRBJ2-7, with D hard to call. CDR3 size: 13 residues. Germline V gene sequence: CDR1 SEHNR, CDR2 FQNEAQ (reference sequence). The V end lost 7 bases, the J end lost 0 bases, and 10 bases lay between the germline ends. CDR3 nucleotides: TGTGCCAGCACCCTCCCGAGCTCCTACGAGCAGTACTTC. Translating it yields CASTLPSSYEQYF.

V gene TRBV28 combines with J gene TRBJ2-7; weak D call: TRBD2 (6 bases). The CDR3 has 13 amino acids. Germline V gene lookup returns CDR1 MDHEN and CDR2 SYDVKM. Trimming removed 7 bases at V and 5 bases at J, with 15 bases between. The CDR3 region has the DNA TGTGCCAGCACCTTGGGGGGTCCCAACGAGCAGTACTTC. The encoded protein is CASTLGGPNEQYF.

The chain links TRBV30 to TRBJ1-5; no clear D. V was trimmed by 3 bases and J by 2 bases, leaving 11 bases between them. The V gene's germline CDR1 is GTSNPN and CDR2 SVGIG (reference sequence). CDR3 length: 14 residues. The CDR3 here is CAWSLPGGNQPQHF. The CDR3 nucleotides are TGTGCCTGGAGCCTACCGGGTGGCAATCAGCCCCAGCATTTT.